The subject of this entry is one T cell receptor beta chain. The antigen is unknown. TCRdb fed the RT-PCR reads into MiXCR, producing one record per CDR3 protein. This table has 600,000 to 850,000 distinct CDR3 sequences, approximately 15% appearing once. The data were taken from a study of response to subunit inactivated influenza vaccine. Study findings and constraints: Few additional T cells are recruited per seasonal influenza vaccination, authors suggested.

V shed 5 bases and J 3 bases; nucleotides not matched to a gene: 10. Germline V gene sequence: CDR1 SGHVS, CDR2 FNYEAQ. This CDR3 has 15 amino acids. The specimen comprised PBMCs from blood, sampled 14 to 15 days before vaccination. This sequence was found in a man aged 45-65 years who received an inactivated influenza vaccine. The chain has TRBV7-6 and TRBJ2-7; 7 positions agree with TRBD2. The CDR3 region is CASSRAWGGNYEQYF. CDR3 nucleotide sequence: TGTGCCAGCAGCAGGGCCTGGGGAGGGAACTACGAGCAGTACTTC.